Shown below are 29 T cell receptor beta chains from a single sample sequenced in a study of beta chain features in type 1 diabetes. Expressed TCRB transcripts were sequenced because the entire RNA isolate underwent reverse transcription. Produced via immunoSEQ multiplex PCR; TCRdb's table is partial and in-frame only. The sample contains under 150,000 clones, 6.9% of which appear only once. The sequenced material came from central memory CD4+ T cells from blood. These receptors were taken from a woman in her thirties in good health.

V and J are TRBV2 and TRBJ1-1; 9 positions agree with TRBD1. Unmatched junction bases numbered 3, after V lost 1 base and J lost 3 bases. This CDR3 has 15 amino acids. Germline V gene sequence: CDR1 SNHLY, CDR2 FYNNEI. The CDR3 reads CASSEEGTGYTEAFF. As DNA, the CDR3 is TGTGCCAGCAGTGAAGAGGGGACAGGGTACACTGAAGCTTTCTTT.

This clone was observed a few times. The chain carries TRBV5-4 and TRBJ1-2, with 8 bases lining up with TRBD1. CDR1 is SGHNT and CDR2 is YYREEE in the germline V gene (reference sequence). The CDR3 is made up of 15 amino acids. J gave up 0 bases and V 4 bases, and 5 bases lay outside the gene matches. The CDR3 spells CASSAGGDANYGYTF. The CDR3 nucleotides read TGTGCCAGCAGCGCAGGGGGCGATGCTAACTATGGCTACACCTTC.

This clone was recorded at least ten times. The same CDR3 arises from other DNA sequences in this sample as well. This chain uses TRBV20-1 with TRBJ1-2; D unclear. Between the trimmed V and J ends, which lost 7 bases and 4 bases, there was a span of 10 bases. Germline lookup yields CDR1 DFQATT and CDR2 SNEGSKA (reference sequence). The CDR3 runs to 11 residues. CDR3 DNA sequence: TGCAGTGGACCAGGAAGCTATGGCTACACCTTC. It is translated as CSGPGSYGYTF.

This clone was observed many times. The chain links TRBV7-2 to TRBJ1-5; tentatively, D is TRBD1 (6 bases). Trimming pared 2 bases from V and 12 bases from J, leaving 17 bases between. CDR1 is SGHTA, CDR2 FQGNSA, per germline. CDR3 size: 14 residues. The CDR3 protein is CASSLRGQQRLQHF. The CDR3 DNA is TGTGCCAGCAGCTTAAGAGGACAGCAGCGACTCCAGCATTTT.

In this sample, this clone turned up a few times. The chain has TRBV4-3 and TRBJ2-3; D is perhaps TRBD1 (5 bases). CDR3 length: 17 amino acids. The germline CDR1 and CDR2 sequences are LGHNA and YSLEER. V lost 0 bases to trimming and J lost 1 base, with 14 bases between them. The chain's CDR3 is CASSQDHGRAGTDTQYF. CDR3 sequence (DNA): TGCGCCAGCAGCCAAGATCATGGCAGGGCGGGCACAGATACGCAGTATTTT.

The J gene is TRBJ1-2, the V gene TRBV30; 8 nucleotides agree with TRBD1. Germline trimming cut 0 bases from V and 8 bases from J; bases unmatched to any gene: 5. This CDR3 comprises 13 residues. CDR1 is GTSNPN and CDR2 is SVGIG in the germline V gene (reference sequence). The CDR3 DNA follows: TGTGCCTGGAGTGTACAAACAGGGGGAGGCTACACCTTC. Amino acids: CAWSVQTGGGYTF.

This clone was observed many times. The genes are TRBV29-1 and TRBJ2-3; D is perhaps TRBD2 (5 bases). The CDR3 has 14 residues. Trimming stripped 4 bases from V and 1 base from J, with 12 bases between. CDR1 SQVTM and CDR2 ANQGSEA come from the germline V gene. The CDR3 protein is CSVVVLDRTDTQYF. The CDR3 coding sequence is TGCAGCGTTGTGGTACTAGATCGCACAGATACGCAGTATTTT.

The rearrangement uses TRBV28 and TRBJ1-1; the D gene is possibly TRBD1 (5 bases). V lost 2 bases and J lost 6, with 13 bases in between. This CDR3 region has 14 residues. The V gene's germline CDR1 is MDHEN and CDR2 SYDVKM. In DNA, the CDR3 is TGTGCCAGCAGTTTAGGGACGGGGGTGGCTGAAGCTTTCTTT. As protein: CASSLGTGVAEAFF.

The table lists this clone with many counts. The chain couples TRBV6-5 to TRBJ2-7, with D possibly being TRBD1 (5 bases). The V gene lost 4 bases and the J gene lost 6 bases, with 13 bases spanning the gap. The germline V gene encodes CDR1 MNHEY and CDR2 SVGAGI. The CDR3 loop spans 13 amino acids. Here the CDR3 reads CASSSQGNREQYF. The CDR3 region has the DNA TGTGCCAGCAGTTCTCAGGGAAATCGCGAGCAGTACTTC.

The rearrangement links TRBV19 to TRBJ1-5, with 11 bases matching TRBD1. Germline V gene lookup returns CDR1 LNHDA and CDR2 SQIVND (reference sequence). V was pared by 6 bases and J by 3 bases, with 10 bases of the junction left unmatched. The length of the CDR3 is 17 residues. The CDR3 reads CASRDPGQGGINQPQHF. The CDR3 DNA sequence: TGTGCCAGTAGGGACCCGGGACAGGGGGGAATCAATCAGCCCCAGCATTTT.

The V call is TRBV7-2, the J call TRBJ2-7, with D tentatively TRBD2 (5 bases). Trimming took 5 bases from V and 3 from J, leaving 17 bases between them. Per germline, CDR1 SGHTA and CDR2 FQGNSA. This CDR3 is built from 15 residues. CDR3: CASSTSGLGVYEQYF. In nucleotides, the CDR3 is TGTGCCAGCAGCACTAGTGGATTGGGAGTCTACGAGCAGTACTTC.

The V gene is TRBV4-1, the J gene TRBJ2-3; 10 bases are shared with TRBD1. Per germline, CDR1 MGHRA and CDR2 YSYEKL. The length of the CDR3 is 17 residues. The junction had 9 bases not matched to a gene; V was cut back by 4 bases and J by 2 bases. The CDR3 protein is CASSPPSGTGDTDTQYF. The DNA of the CDR3 is TGCGCCAGCAGCCCCCCTTCCGGGACAGGGGACACAGATACGCAGTATTTT.

The chain employs TRBV7-2 and TRBJ1-4; 8 bases align to TRBD1. From germline, CDR1 is SGHTA and CDR2 FQGNSA. The CDR3 is 15 amino acids. V trimming: 5 bases; J trimming: 2 bases; junction bases outside the gene matches: 4. The CDR3 DNA reads as TGTGCCAGCAGCGGACAGGGCTCGACTAATGAAAAACTGTTTTTT. Encoded protein: CASSGQGSTNEKLFF.

The CDR3 DNA sequence: TGTGCCAGCAGCCCGAGTGTCGGCGAGCAGTACTTC. Translation: CASSPSVGEQYF. The chain joins TRBV7-9 to TRBJ2-7, with no clear D. There are 12 residues in the CDR3. V lost 5 bases and J 6 bases, leaving 11 bases between the germline ends. CDR1 and CDR2 from the germline V gene are SEHNR and FQNEAQ (reference sequence).

This chain's CDR3 is CASSFTGSTNEKLFF. CDR3 bases: TGTGCCAGCAGTTTTACAGGGTCAACTAATGAAAAACTGTTTTTT. The chain combines TRBV28 with TRBJ1-4; TRBD1 is a possible D gene (6 bases). The germline gives CDR1 MDHEN, CDR2 SYDVKM. CDR3 length: 15 amino acids. Trimming pared 3 bases from V and 0 bases from J, leaving 8 bases between.

This clone was detected a few times. The J gene is TRBJ2-7, the V gene TRBV18, with 9 bases aligning to TRBD2. Germline assignment: CDR1 KGHSH and CDR2 LQKENI. There are 14 residues in the CDR3. V trimming: 3 bases; J trimming: 2 bases; junction bases outside the gene matches: 2. The CDR3 DNA reads as TGTGCCAGCTCACCTGTAGCGGGGGCCTACGAGCAGTACTTC. Amino acids: CASSPVAGAYEQYF.

The J gene is TRBJ2-5, the V gene TRBV7-2, with TRBD1 matching 8 bases. The J call may be in error: the DNA end matches TRBJ2-7 better. Germline V gene sequence: CDR1 SGHTA, CDR2 FQGNSA. CDR3 size: 14 residues. The CDR3 coding sequence is TGTGCCAGCAGCACCCGGACAGGGCCGAGCGAGCAGTACTTC. Translating it yields CASSTRTGPSEQYF.

The table lists this clone with a few counts. The genes are TRBV28 and TRBJ2-7; D perhaps matches TRBD2 (6 bases). The CDR3 is made up of 13 amino acids. Germline values: CDR1 MDHEN, CDR2 SYDVKM. V was trimmed by 4 bases and J by 3 bases, leaving 10 bases between them. The CDR3 reads CASSSPGGYEQYF. CDR3 DNA: TGTGCCAGCAGTTCACCCGGGGGCTACGAGCAGTACTTC.

This clone has at least ten counts. The rearrangement joins TRBV6-6 to TRBJ1-1; 7 nucleotides match TRBD1. Germline CDR1 reads MNHNY; CDR2 reads SVGAGI (reference sequence). The CDR3 contains 13 residues. V lost 5 bases to trimming and J lost 4 bases; unmatched junction nucleotides: 4. This CDR3 is CASSPTGFTEAFF. The CDR3 DNA reads TGTGCCAGCAGTCCGACAGGGTTCACTGAAGCTTTCTTT.

In this sample, this clone turned up a few times. CDR3 DNA sequence: TGTGCCAGCAGCTTCGAAGCGGGAGCAGACAATGAGCAGTTCTTC. Protein sequence: CASSFEAGADNEQFF. The chain recombines TRBV5-4 with TRBJ2-1; TRBD2 matches 8 bases. V shed 2 bases, J shed 5 bases, and the junction held 6 bases outside the gene matches. The CDR3 is 15 amino acids. CDR1 and CDR2 from the germline V gene are SGHNT and YYREEE (reference sequence).

V usage is TRBV11-3 and J usage is TRBJ2-5, with a weak D call TRBD1 (6 bases). Germline CDR1 and CDR2: SGHNT and YENEEA. The CDR3 has 14 residues. The V end lost 2 bases, the J end lost 6 bases, and 13 bases lay between the germline ends. The CDR3 DNA sequence: TGTGCCAGCAGCTTAAACTCAGGGGTCCAGACCCAGTACTTC. This sequence encodes CASSLNSGVQTQYF.

This clone was observed a handful of times. The chain is built from TRBV18 and TRBJ1-1; maybe TRBD1 (6 bases). The germline V gene encodes CDR1 KGHSH and CDR2 LQKENI. The V end lost 5 bases, the J end lost 6 bases, and 16 bases lay between the germline ends. CDR3 size: 14 residues. CDR3 loop: CASSGSTGSAEAFF. In DNA, the CDR3 is TGTGCCAGCTCAGGGAGTACAGGGTCGGCTGAAGCTTTCTTT.

This clone was counted only a few times. The V gene is TRBV9, the J gene TRBJ1-5, with 10 bases aligning to TRBD1. CDR1 SGDLS and CDR2 YYNGEE come from the germline V gene. V trimming: 2 bases; J trimming: 7 bases; junction bases outside the gene matches: 6. The CDR3 spans 15 residues. The CDR3 loop reads CASSVTGTGDQPQHF. The CDR3 DNA is TGTGCCAGCAGCGTCACCGGGACAGGGGACCAGCCCCAGCATTTT.

This chain connects TRBV6-5 to TRBJ1-4; D is possibly TRBD1 (5 bases). Looked up from germline, CDR1 is MNHEY and CDR2 is SVGAGI. The CDR3 extends over 14 amino acids. V lost 7 bases, J lost 7 bases, and 16 bases lay in between. The CDR3 is CASTRSGKGEKLFF. CDR3 sequence (DNA): TGTGCCAGCACCCGATCAGGGAAGGGTGAAAAACTGTTTTTT.

The chain combines TRBV4-3 with TRBJ2-2, with TRBD2 matching over 7 bases. CDR3 size: 16 residues. The germline gives CDR1 LGHNA, CDR2 YSLEER. The junction had 10 bases not matched to a gene; V was cut back by 3 bases and J by 6 bases. The CDR3 sequence: CASSQGGAAGAGELFF. The CDR3 DNA is TGCGCCAGCAGCCAGGGGGGTGCGGCGGGAGCCGGGGAGCTGTTTTTT.

This chain links TRBV18 with TRBJ2-5, with 12 bases identical to TRBD2. Germline assignment: CDR1 KGHSH and CDR2 LQKENI. Trimming took 5 bases from V and 4 from J; bases not matched to a gene: 5. The CDR3 has 15 amino acids. For the CDR3, the DNA is TGTGCCAGCTCAATGACTAGCGGGAGATTAGAGACCCAGTACTTC. Amino acids: CASSMTSGRLETQYF.

This clone was counted only a few times. The chain links TRBV6-6 to TRBJ1-2, with a tentative D call TRBD1 (6 bases). From germline, CDR1 is MNHNY and CDR2 SVGAGI (reference sequence). The length of the CDR3 is 15 residues. V lost 5 bases to trimming and J lost 6 bases, with 19 bases between them. The CDR3 here is CASSRLSTGYDGYTF. DNA for the CDR3: TGTGCCAGCAGTCGACTTTCTACAGGGTACGATGGCTACACCTTC.

There are a few counts of this clone. The chain employs TRBV2 and TRBJ2-5, with TRBD1 as a possible D gene (7 bases). The length of the CDR3 is 12 residues. V gave up 3 bases and J gave up 11 bases, with 13 bases separating them. Germline CDR1 and CDR2: SNHLY and FYNNEI. This CDR3 is CASSEAGQKQYF. The CDR3 region has the DNA TGTGCCAGCAGTGAGGCGGGACAGAAGCAGTACTTC. Using reference TRBV2 and TRBJ2-5 for the parts outside the CDR3, the full variable domain is EPEVTQTPSHQVTQMGQEVILRCVPISNHLYFYWYRQILGQKVEFLVSFYNNEISEKSEIFDDQFSVERPDGSNFTLKIRSTKLEDSAMYFCASSEAGQKQYFGPGTRLLVL.

Only a few counts were recorded for this clone. V and J are TRBV10-3 and TRBJ2-3, with TRBD2 identical over 8 bases. CDR1 and CDR2 from the germline V gene are ENHRY and SYGVKD. The CDR3 covers 14 residues. Trimming removed 8 bases from V and 0 bases from J; junction bases left unmatched: 4. CDR3 amino acids: CAIGLAGSTDTQYF. Written as DNA, the CDR3 is TGTGCCATCGGACTAGCAGGTAGCACAGATACGCAGTATTTT.